This is a list of T cell receptor beta chains from one sample in a study of patients and donors after allogeneic stem cell transplantation. MiXCR, run by TCRdb on the RT-PCR reads, gives a single entry per CDR3 protein. The sample comprises roughly 200,000 distinct CDR3 sequences, about 37% of which are singletons, and roughly 12% rests with the top ten. Input material: blood, either unsorted or a sorted T cell fraction (not recorded which). The receptor source for this set is a human donor who was either an allogeneic HSCT recipient or a stem cell or donor lymphocyte infusion donor (not recorded which). It is not recorded whose cells these are; they may come from a transplant donor. Both conserved end residues are part of each CDR3. A D gene is named only where the DNA matches it firmly. The size entry is marked missing in some rows and otherwise reads once, few, many or a size class.

clone_size d_call j_call v_call cdr3_aa cdr3_nt
NA TRBD1 TRBJ2-2 TRBV18 CASSPRTGIAGELFF TGTGCCAGCTCACCGAGGACAGGGATCGCCGGGGAGCTGTTTTTT
NA TRBD1 TRBJ1-5 TRBV6-2/TRBV6-3 CASSSLGQGSQPQHF TGTGCCAGCAGTTCCCTCGGACAGGGGAGCCAGCCCCAGCATTTT
few TRBD1 TRBJ1-1 TRBV2 CASSPGQSYTEAFF TGTGCCAGCAGTCCGGGACAGTCGTACACTGAAGCTTTCTTT
NA NA TRBJ2-7 TRBV20-1 CSARHHKLSLLEQYF TGCAGTGCTAGGCACCATAAACTCAGTCTCTTGGAGCAGTACTTC
few NA TRBJ1-4 TRBV7-7 CASSFRPGDEKLFF TGTGCCAGCAGCTTTCGACCAGGGGATGAAAAACTGTTTTTT
few NA TRBJ2-7 TRBV2 CASSPQGPSYPYEQYF TGTGCCAGCAGCCCACAGGGCCCATCCTATCCCTACGAGCAGTACTTC
few TRBD1 TRBJ2-7 TRBV5-1 CASSLALGDRGLLASYEQYF TGCGCCAGCAGCTTGGCCTTAGGGGACAGGGGGCTCCTTGCTTCGTACGAGCAGTACTTC
NA TRBD1 TRBJ1-4 TRBV11-2 CASSLGDRDYEKLFF TGTGCCAGCAGCTTAGGAGACAGGGACTATGAAAAACTGTTTTTT
NA NA TRBJ1-2 TRBV28 CASSVQGPTNYGYTF TGTGCCAGCAGTGTACAGGGTCCCACTAACTATGGCTACACCTTC
NA NA TRBJ1-5 TRBV6-1 CASREQGTLSNQPQHF TGTGCCAGCAGGGAACAGGGCACTCTTAGCAATCAGCCCCAGCATTTT
NA TRBD2 TRBJ2-2 TRBV12-3/TRBV12-4 CASSLASSGAGELFF TGTGCCAGCAGTTTAGCGTCTAGCGGGGCCGGGGAGCTGTTTTTT
NA NA TRBJ1-1 TRBV29-1 CSVEGQALAKAFF TGCAGCGTTGAAGGCCAGGCCCTCGCAAAAGCTTTCTTT
few NA TRBJ2-7 TRBV6-2/TRBV6-3 CASSPPRELYEQYF TGTGCCAGCAGCCCCCCCCGGGAGCTCTACGAGCAGTACTTC
NA NA TRBJ2-2 TRBV10-3 CAIRRVAETGELFF TGTGCCATCCGGCGGGTAGCGGAGACCGGGGAGCTGTTTTTT
once NA TRBJ1-1 TRBV5-1 CASSFRGGDGTEAFF TGCGCCAGCAGCTTTAGGGGGGGAGATGGCACTGAAGCTTTCTTT
NA NA TRBJ1-5 TRBV2 CAWGSNQPQHF TGTGCCTGGGGAAGCAATCAGCCCCAGCATTTT
few TRBD1 TRBJ1-1 TRBV3-1 CASSSGGMNTEAFF TGTGCCAGCAGCTCAGGGGGTATGAACACTGAAGCTTTCTTT
NA NA TRBJ1-5 TRBV6-2/TRBV6-3 CASSRDAAQPQHF TGTGCCAGCAGTCGGGACGCGGCTCAGCCCCAGCATTTT
few TRBD1 TRBJ1-1 TRBV20-1 CSAHKQGRTEAFF TGCAGTGCTCACAAACAGGGGCGGACTGAAGCTTTCTTT
few NA TRBJ1-2 TRBV6-4 CASSRGRDYGYTF TGTGCCAGCAGTCGCGGGCGCGACTATGGCTACACCTTC
few TRBD1 TRBJ2-3 TRBV11-1 CASSSRGRGSTDTQYF TGTGCCAGCAGCTCCAGGGGGCGAGGAAGCACAGATACGCAGTATTTT
NA NA TRBJ1-2 TRBV4-1 CASSQVGPVTDYGYTF TGCGCCAGCAGCCAAGTCGGACCTGTCACCGACTATGGCTACACCTTC
few TRBD1 TRBJ2-5 TRBV27 CASSFRDRGKTQYF TGTGCCAGCAGTTTCCGTGACAGGGGGAAGACCCAGTACTTC
few TRBD1 TRBJ2-5 TRBV29-1 CSVVQGLQETQYF TGCAGCGTTGTACAGGGGCTCCAAGAGACCCAGTACTTC
few NA TRBJ1-5 TRBV28 CASSLSVSQHF TGTGCCAGCAGTTTATCGGTGTCCCAGCATTTT
NA NA TRBJ2-1 TRBV12-3/TRBV12-4 CAAGGPPANEQFF TGTGCCGCTGGGGGGCCTCCCGCCAATGAGCAGTTCTTC
NA NA TRBJ2-7 TRBV6-5 CASTLGPGVYEQYF TGTGCCAGCACACTGGGACCGGGGGTCTACGAGCAGTACTTC
NA NA TRBJ2-7 TRBV5-1 CASSLTRDSNYEQYF TGCGCCAGCAGCTTAACTCGGGACTCTAACTACGAGCAGTACTTC
few TRBD1 TRBJ1-4 TRBV5-5 CASRPGTGSDEKLFF TGTGCCAGCAGACCCGGGACAGGGTCGGATGAAAAACTGTTTTTT
once NA TRBJ2-7 TRBV12-3/TRBV12-4 CASSLATGSLFYEQYF TGTGCCAGCAGTTTAGCCACAGGCAGCCTTTTCTACGAGCAGTACTTC
few TRBD1 TRBJ1-6 TRBV20-1 CSARPGTGVRSPLHF TGCAGTGCGAGGCCCGGGACAGGGGTCCGTTCACCCCTCCACTTT
few TRBD1 TRBJ2-7 TRBV29-1 CSVGSRDRAYEQYF TGCAGCGTTGGGTCCCGGGACAGGGCCTACGAGCAGTACTTC
NA TRBD1 TRBJ2-2 TRBV6-6 CASSYRDRNTGELFF TGTGCCAGCAGTTACCGGGACAGGAACACCGGGGAGCTGTTTTTT
NA NA TRBJ1-4 TRBV7-9 CASSFRWNEKLFF TGTGCCAGCAGCTTTAGGTGGAATGAAAAACTGTTTTTT
once TRBD1 TRBJ2-7 TRBV5-1 CASRPDRGQTYEQYF TGCGCCAGCAGACCAGACAGGGGGCAAACCTACGAGCAGTACTTC
NA NA TRBJ2-7 TRBV20-1 CSARDGAGVTYEQYF TGCAGTGCTAGAGACGGGGCAGGGGTCACCTACGAGCAGTACTTC
NA NA TRBJ1-6 TRBV20-1 CSVRPQGLPLHF TGCAGTGTCCGACCTCAGGGGCTACCCCTCCACTTT
NA TRBD1 TRBJ2-7 TRBV10-3 CAIKPGQGPYEQYF TGTGCCATCAAACCGGGACAGGGGCCCTACGAGCAGTACTTC
NA NA TRBJ1-1 TRBV27 CASSLSSVGGTEAFF TGTGCCAGCAGTTTATCGTCCGTGGGGGGCACTGAAGCTTTCTTT
NA TRBD1 TRBJ2-2 TRBV20-1 CSASPRTGRRTGELFF TGCAGTGCTAGTCCCCGGACAGGGCGGAGGACCGGGGAGCTGTTTTTT
NA NA TRBJ1-1 TRBV27 CASSFRGAAVNTEAFF TGTGCCAGCAGTTTTCGGGGGGCGGCTGTGAACACTGAAGCTTTCTTT
many NA TRBJ1-1 TRBV7-9 CASSGRMNTEAFF TGTGCCAGCAGCGGTCGAATGAACACTGAAGCTTTCTTT
few TRBD2 TRBJ2-1 TRBV7-8 CASSFHREGNEQFF TGTGCCAGCAGCTTCCATCGGGAGGGGAATGAGCAGTTCTTC
few TRBD1 TRBJ2-5 TRBV4-3 CASSQHRGQGAETQYF TGCGCCAGCAGCCAACACAGAGGGCAGGGGGCTGAGACCCAGTACTTC
many NA TRBJ1-1 TRBV12-3/TRBV12-4 CASSPTNTEAFF TGTGCCAGCAGTCCCACAAACACTGAAGCTTTCTTT
NA TRBD1 TRBJ2-3 TRBV29-1 CSVEDRGQGGDTQYF TGCAGCGTTGAAGATCGTGGACAGGGGGGAGATACGCAGTATTTT
NA NA TRBJ2-7 TRBV5-1 CASSSRSGAYYEQYF TGCGCCAGCAGCTCCCGTTCTGGGGCCTACTACGAGCAGTACTTC
once TRBD1 TRBJ1-1 TRBV14 CASSQDGTEDFEAFF TGTGCCAGCAGCCAAGACGGGACAGAGGACTTTGAAGCTTTCTTT
few NA TRBJ1-2 TRBV29-1 CSVETGFYGYTF TGCAGCGTTGAGACAGGCTTCTATGGCTACACCTTC
few NA TRBJ1-3 TRBV9 CASSVGGPGTAGNTIYF TGTGCCAGCAGCGTAGGAGGGCCGGGGACGGCTGGAAACACCATATATTTT
NA NA TRBJ2-7 TRBV28 CASRPTGTYEQYF TGTGCCAGCAGGCCAACTGGAACCTACGAGCAGTACTTC
NA NA TRBJ2-2 TRBV11-1 CASGTAPNTGELFF TGTGCCAGCGGGACGGCCCCGAACACCGGGGAGCTGTTTTTT
NA TRBD1 TRBJ2-5 TRBV12-3/TRBV12-4 CASRGQAQETQYF TGTGCCAGCAGAGGACAGGCCCAAGAGACCCAGTACTTC
few TRBD1 TRBJ1-2 TRBV4-2 CASSQDFQGDYGYTF TGTGCCAGCAGCCAAGATTTCCAGGGGGACTATGGCTACACCTTC